This TCR beta chain stems from a study of blood T cells in healthy people across ages. Germline V gives CDR1 SGHTA, CDR2 FQGNSA. The CDR3 is 16 amino acids. Trimming cost V 1 base and J 7 bases, with 18 bases left between them. A sample-barcoded 5' primer and a J-beta primer mix were used in a second PCR of about 6 to 11 cycles. One entry per CDR3 protein, called by TCRdb with MiXCR from the 5' RACE reads. The table shows about 690,000 distinct CDR3 sequences, with 35% to 50% occurring only once. Sequencing used blood. The V gene is TRBV7-2, the J gene TRBJ2-3; D is possibly TRBD1 or TRBD2 (6 bases each). This sequence was found in an elderly man in good health. CDR3 DNA: TGTGCCAGCAGCTTAGAAGATAGAGGGGGGATATATACGCAGTATTTT. Translation: CASSLEDRGGIYTQYF.